This T cell receptor (beta chain) is from a study of response to subunit inactivated influenza vaccine. In this sample, this clonotype turned up a few times. The germline CDR1 and CDR2 sequences are SGHKS and YYEKEE (reference sequence). This CDR3 region has 15 residues. V lost 4 bases, J lost 4 bases, and 7 bases stayed unmatched. TCRdb ran MiXCR on the RT-PCR reads and lists one entry per CDR3 protein. This table has 500,000 to 600,000 distinct CDR3 sequences, around 11% appearing once. This sample was shared with a second study, whose subject was T cells expressing NK-cell markers. That report adds: TCR beta libraries carry UMIs added by 5'RACE template switching. The study drew TCR beta repertoires from sorted CD3+CD56+NKG2C+, CD3+CD56+NKG2C- and CD3+CD56-NKG2C+ T cells. Eight donors were sequenced, seven testing HCMV-seropositive and one testing seronegative. The study left the HCMV specificity of expanded NKG2C+ T cell clones unresolved.

The rearrangement joins TRBV5-5 to TRBJ2-3, with 9 bases aligning to TRBD2. Material: PBMCs from blood, obtained on the day of vaccination. The TCR was taken from a man aged 45 to 65 who received an inactivated influenza vaccine. CDR3 nucleotides: TGTGCCAGCAGCGGAGGGACTAGCATTTCAGATACGCAGTATTTT. Amino acid sequence: CASSGGTSISDTQYF.